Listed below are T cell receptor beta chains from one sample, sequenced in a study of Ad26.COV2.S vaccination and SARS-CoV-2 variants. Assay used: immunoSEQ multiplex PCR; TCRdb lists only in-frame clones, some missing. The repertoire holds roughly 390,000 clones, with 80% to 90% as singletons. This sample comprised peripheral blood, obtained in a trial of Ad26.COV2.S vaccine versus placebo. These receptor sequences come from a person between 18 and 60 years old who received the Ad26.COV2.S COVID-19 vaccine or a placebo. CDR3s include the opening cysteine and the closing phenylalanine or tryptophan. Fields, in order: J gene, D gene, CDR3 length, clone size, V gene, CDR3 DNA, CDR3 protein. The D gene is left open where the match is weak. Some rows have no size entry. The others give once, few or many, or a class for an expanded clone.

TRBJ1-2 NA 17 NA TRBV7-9 TGTGCCAGCAGCCAAACCACCAGGGGCGGGGGGTTCTATGGCTACACCTTC CASSQTTRGGGFYGYTF
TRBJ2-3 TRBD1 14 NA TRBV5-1 TGCGCCAGCAGCTCCGGGACAGGCAAAGATACGCAGTATTTT CASSSGTGKDTQYF
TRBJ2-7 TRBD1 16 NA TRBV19 TGTGCCAGTAGTATGGGTACGACAGGGTCGACCTACGAGCAGTACTTC CASSMGTTGSTYEQYF
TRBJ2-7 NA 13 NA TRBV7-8 TGTGCCAGCAGCTTATTCCCTACCTACGAGCAGTACTTC CASSLFPTYEQYF
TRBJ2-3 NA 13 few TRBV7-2 TGTGCCAGCAGCTTAAATCCACAAGATACGCAGTATTTT CASSLNPQDTQYF
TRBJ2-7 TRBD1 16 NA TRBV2 TGTGCCAGCAGCCGCGACCAGACAGGGGGCACCTACGAGCAGTACTTC CASSRDQTGGTYEQYF
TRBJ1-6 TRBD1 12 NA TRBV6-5 TGTGCCACCGGGACAGAAAATTCACCCCTCCACTTT CATGTENSPLHF
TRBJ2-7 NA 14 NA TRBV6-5 TGTGCCAGCAGCACAGACGAACGCTCCTACGAGCAGTACTTC CASSTDERSYEQYF
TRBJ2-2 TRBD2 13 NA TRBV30 TGTGCCTGGAGTGGACTAGCGGGGGGGGAGCTGTTTTTT CAWSGLAGGELFF
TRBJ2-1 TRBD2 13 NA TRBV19 TGTGCCAGTAGTTTGCGTAGCGGGGTCGAGCAGTTCTTC CASSLRSGVEQFF
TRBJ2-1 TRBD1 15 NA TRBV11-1 TGTGCCAGCAGCTTGGGGACAGGGTGGGACAATGAGCAGTTCTTC CASSLGTGWDNEQFF
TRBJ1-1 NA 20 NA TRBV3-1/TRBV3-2 TGTGCCAGCAGCCAAGAAGTAATCCAGGGCTTTTGGCCCATGAACACTGAAGCTTTCTTT CASSQEVIQGFWPMNTEAFF
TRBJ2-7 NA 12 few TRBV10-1 TGCGCCAGCAGTGGACAGACCTACGAGCAGTACTTC CASSGQTYEQYF
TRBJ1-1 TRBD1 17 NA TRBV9 TGTGCCAGCAGCAGAAGGACAGGGGGCTGGCGGAACACTGAAGCTTTCTTT CASSRRTGGWRNTEAFF
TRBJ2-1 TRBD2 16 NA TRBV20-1 TGCAGTGCTAGTATTTTCGGGGCAGTGGGGGGGAAGGAGCAGTTCTTC CSASIFGAVGGKEQFF
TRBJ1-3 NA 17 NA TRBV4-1 TGCGCCAGCAGCCAAGCTCTTAGGACCTACTCTGGAAACACCATATATTTT CASSQALRTYSGNTIYF
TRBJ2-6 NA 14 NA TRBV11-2 TGTGCCAGCAGCAGGGTATCCGGGGCCAACGTCCTGACTTTC CASSRVSGANVLTF
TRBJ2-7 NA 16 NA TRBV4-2 TGTGCCAGCAGCCAAGATTTCTCAGGGGAAGGGAACGAGCAGTACTTC CASSQDFSGEGNEQYF
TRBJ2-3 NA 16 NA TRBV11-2 TGTGCCAGCAGCTTACTGTGGGGGCTACGCACAGATACGCAGTATTTT CASSLLWGLRTDTQYF
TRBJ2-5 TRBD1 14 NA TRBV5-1 TGCGCCAGCAGCCCCGGGACAGTAGTAGAGACCCAGTACTTC CASSPGTVVETQYF
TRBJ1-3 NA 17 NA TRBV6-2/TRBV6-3 TGTGCCAGCAGTTCCTCACTCTCCGAGAGCTCTGGAAACACCATATATTTT CASSSSLSESSGNTIYF
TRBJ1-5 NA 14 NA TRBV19 TGTGCCAGTAGTCTCGTGGACGGAAATCAGCCCCAGCATTTT CASSLVDGNQPQHF
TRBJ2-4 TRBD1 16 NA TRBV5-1 TGCGCCAGCAGCTCTACTGGACAGGTAGCCAAAAACATTCAGTACTTC CASSSTGQVAKNIQYF
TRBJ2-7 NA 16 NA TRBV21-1 TGTGCCAGCAGCACCTTTACCGGAGGCAGGGCCTACGAGCAGTACTTC CASSTFTGGRAYEQYF
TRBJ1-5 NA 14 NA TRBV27 TGTGCCAGCAGTTTTTCAGGGATGGGTCAGCCCCAGCATTTT CASSFSGMGQPQHF
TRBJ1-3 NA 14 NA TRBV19 TGTGCCAGTATTTACAGGAGCTCTGGAAACACCATATATTTT CASIYRSSGNTIYF
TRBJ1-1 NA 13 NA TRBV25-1 TGTGCCAGCAAGTTTGGGGCAGGGTTCGAAGCTTTCTTT CASKFGAGFEAFF
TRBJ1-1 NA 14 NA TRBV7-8 TGTGCCAGCAGCTTAGTATACAAGAACACTGAAGCTTTCTTT CASSLVYKNTEAFF
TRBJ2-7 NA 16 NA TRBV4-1 TGCGCCAGCAGCCAAGCCTCGGCAGCAAGTTTCTTCGAGCAGTACTTC CASSQASAASFFEQYF
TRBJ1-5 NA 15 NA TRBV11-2 TGTGCCAGCAGCCAAGGGGGGGCTGTTAATCAGCCCCAGCATTTT CASSQGGAVNQPQHF
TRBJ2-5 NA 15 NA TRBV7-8 TGTGCCAGCAGCTTCCGCAGGCTTAGTCAAGAGACCCAGTACTTC CASSFRRLSQETQYF
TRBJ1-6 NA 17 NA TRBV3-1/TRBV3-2 TGTGCCAGCAGCCAAGATCCGGAGAGCTCCTATAATTCACCCCTCCACTTT CASSQDPESSYNSPLHF
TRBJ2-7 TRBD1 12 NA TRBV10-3 TGTGCCATCAGTGAAAGGACAGGCGAGCAGTACTTC CAISERTGEQYF
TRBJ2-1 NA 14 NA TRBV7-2 TGTGCCAGCAGCCCCGTATTAGATCCGAATGAGCAGTTCTTC CASSPVLDPNEQFF
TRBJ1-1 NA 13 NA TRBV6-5 TGTGCCAGCAGCACCGACAGGAGGACTGAAGCTTTCTTT CASSTDRRTEAFF
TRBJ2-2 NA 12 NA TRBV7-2 TGTGCCAGCAGCCATGACTGGGGGGAGCTGTTTTTT CASSHDWGELFF
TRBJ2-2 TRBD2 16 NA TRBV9 TGTGCCAGCAGCGTAGTAACTAGCGGGGGTATCGGGGAGCTGTTTTTT CASSVVTSGGIGELFF
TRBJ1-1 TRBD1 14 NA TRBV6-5 TGTGCCAGCAGCCCCGGACAGGGGTTTGGTGAAGCTTTCTTT CASSPGQGFGEAFF
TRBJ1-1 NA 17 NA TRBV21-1 TGTGCCAGCAGCAAACAGGCGAGATCACGAGGGAACACTGAAGCTTTCTTT CASSKQARSRGNTEAFF
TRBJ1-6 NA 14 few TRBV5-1 TGCGCCAGTTCGCAAGCTCAAAGTGGTTCACCCCTCCACTTT CASSQAQSGSPLHF
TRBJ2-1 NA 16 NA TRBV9 TGTGCCAGCGGGCAGGGGCCAGCGGGGCCCTGGAAAGAGCAGTTCTTC CASGQGPAGPWKEQFF
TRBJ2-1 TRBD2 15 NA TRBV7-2 TGTGCCAGCAGCCCGACTAGCGGGGGGAGGGATGAGCAGTTCTTC CASSPTSGGRDEQFF
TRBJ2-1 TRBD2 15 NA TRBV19 TGTGCCAGTGGGGGACTAGCGGGGGGCAAAGATGAGCAGTTCTTC CASGGLAGGKDEQFF
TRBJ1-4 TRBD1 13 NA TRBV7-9 TGTGCCAGCAGCAGGACAGGCGGTGAAAAACTGTTTTTT CASSRTGGEKLFF
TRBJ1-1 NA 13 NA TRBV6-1 TGTGCCAGCAGTGAAATCCTTAGATTTGAAGCTTTCTTT CASSEILRFEAFF
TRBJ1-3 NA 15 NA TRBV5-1 TGCGCCAGCAGCCCGGAAAGAGGGTCTGGAAACACCATATATTTT CASSPERGSGNTIYF
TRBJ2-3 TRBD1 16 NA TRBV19 TGTGCCAGTAGGGAGGGACAGGGGGAAGTCACAGATACGCAGTATTTT CASREGQGEVTDTQYF
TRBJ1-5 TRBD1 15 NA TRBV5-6 TGTGCCAGCAGCTTGGTAGGGGGCTACGATCAGCCCCAGCATTTT CASSLVGGYDQPQHF
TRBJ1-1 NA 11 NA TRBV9 TGTGCCAGCAGCGCGGACACTGAAGCTTTCTTT CASSADTEAFF